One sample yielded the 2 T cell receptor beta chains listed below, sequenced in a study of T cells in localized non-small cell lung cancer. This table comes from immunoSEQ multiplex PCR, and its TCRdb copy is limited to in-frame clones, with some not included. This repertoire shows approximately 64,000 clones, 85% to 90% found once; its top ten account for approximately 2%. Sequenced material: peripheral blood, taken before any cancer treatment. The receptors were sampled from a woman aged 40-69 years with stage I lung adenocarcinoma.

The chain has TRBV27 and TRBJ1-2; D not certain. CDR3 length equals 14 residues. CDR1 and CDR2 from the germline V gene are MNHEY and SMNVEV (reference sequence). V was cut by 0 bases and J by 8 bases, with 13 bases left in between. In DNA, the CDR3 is TGTGCCAGCAGTTTATCATCGGGTGCGGGAGGCTACACCTTC. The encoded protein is CASSLSSGAGGYTF.

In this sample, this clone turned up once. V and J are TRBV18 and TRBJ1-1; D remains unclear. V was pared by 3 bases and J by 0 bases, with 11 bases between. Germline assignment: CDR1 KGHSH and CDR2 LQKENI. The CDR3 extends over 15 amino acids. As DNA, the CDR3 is TGTGCCAGCTCACCGAATCCGGATATGAACACTGAAGCTTTCTTT. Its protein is CASSPNPDMNTEAFF.